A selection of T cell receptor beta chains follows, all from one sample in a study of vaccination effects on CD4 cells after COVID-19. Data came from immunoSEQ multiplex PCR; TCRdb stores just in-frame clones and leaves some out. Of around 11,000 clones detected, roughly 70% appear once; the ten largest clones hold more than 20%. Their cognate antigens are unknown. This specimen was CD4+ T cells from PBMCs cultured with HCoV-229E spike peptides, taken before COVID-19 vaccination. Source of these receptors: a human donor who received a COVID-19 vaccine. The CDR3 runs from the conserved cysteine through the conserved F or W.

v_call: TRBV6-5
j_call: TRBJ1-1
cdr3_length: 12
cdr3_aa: CASSRTGAEAFF

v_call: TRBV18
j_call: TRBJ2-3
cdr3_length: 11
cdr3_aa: CASSLEDTQYF

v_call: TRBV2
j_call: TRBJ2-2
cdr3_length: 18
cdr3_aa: CASSEPGAGTPNTGELFF

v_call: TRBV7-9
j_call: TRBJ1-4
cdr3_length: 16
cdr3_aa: CASSSNPRHANEKLFF

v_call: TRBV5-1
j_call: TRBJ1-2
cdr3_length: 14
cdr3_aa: CASSLAEGAGGYTF

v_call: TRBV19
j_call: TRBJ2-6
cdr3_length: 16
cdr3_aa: CASRPGGGPGANVLTF

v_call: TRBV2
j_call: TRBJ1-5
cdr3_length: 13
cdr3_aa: CASSDRDNQPQHF

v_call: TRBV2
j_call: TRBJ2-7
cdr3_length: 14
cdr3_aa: CACKGGQGPYEQYF

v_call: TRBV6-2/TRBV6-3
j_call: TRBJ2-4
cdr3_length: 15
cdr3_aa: CASSPSERAANIQYF

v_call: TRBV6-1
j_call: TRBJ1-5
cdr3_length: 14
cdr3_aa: CASSEAGGGQPQHF

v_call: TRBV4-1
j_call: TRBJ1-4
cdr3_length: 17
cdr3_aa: CASSQGEPTRVNEKLFF

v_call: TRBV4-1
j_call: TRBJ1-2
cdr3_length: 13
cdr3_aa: CATKRGGNYGYTF

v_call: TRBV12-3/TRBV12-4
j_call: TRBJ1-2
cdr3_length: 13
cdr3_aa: CASSLGGGDGYTF

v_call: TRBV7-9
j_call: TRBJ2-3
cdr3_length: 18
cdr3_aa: CASSPPLTSGANTDTQYF

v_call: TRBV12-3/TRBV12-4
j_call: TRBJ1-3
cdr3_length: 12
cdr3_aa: CASTLGGNTIYF

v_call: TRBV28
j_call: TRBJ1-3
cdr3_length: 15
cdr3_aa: CASSLRRTGINTIYF

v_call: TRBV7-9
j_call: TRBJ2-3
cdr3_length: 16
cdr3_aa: CASSSLWTGSTDTQYF

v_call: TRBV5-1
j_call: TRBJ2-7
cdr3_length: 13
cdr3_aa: CASSADRHYEQYF

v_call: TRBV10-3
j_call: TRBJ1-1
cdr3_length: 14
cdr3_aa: CAISDRTGGTEAFF

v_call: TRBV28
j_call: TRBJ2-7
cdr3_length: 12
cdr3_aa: CAMQDRGGKQYF

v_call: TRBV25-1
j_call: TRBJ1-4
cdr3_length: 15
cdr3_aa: CASSVGQANNEKLFF

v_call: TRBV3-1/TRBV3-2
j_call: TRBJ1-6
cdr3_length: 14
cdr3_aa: CASSQDRANSPLHF

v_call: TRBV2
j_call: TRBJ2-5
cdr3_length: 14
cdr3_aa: CASSDSGFQETQYF

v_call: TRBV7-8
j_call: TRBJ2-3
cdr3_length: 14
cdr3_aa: CASSPWSGYDTQYF

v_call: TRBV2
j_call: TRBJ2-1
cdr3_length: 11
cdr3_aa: CASTLKNEQFF

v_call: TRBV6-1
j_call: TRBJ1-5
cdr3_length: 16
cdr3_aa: CASSDWDGYSNQPQHF

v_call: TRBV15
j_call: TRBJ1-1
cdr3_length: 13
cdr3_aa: CATEGVMNTEAFF

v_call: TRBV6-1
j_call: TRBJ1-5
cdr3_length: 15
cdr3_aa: CASSDVGSGGQPQHF

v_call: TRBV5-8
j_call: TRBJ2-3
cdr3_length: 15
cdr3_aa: CASSLDRAGTDTQYF

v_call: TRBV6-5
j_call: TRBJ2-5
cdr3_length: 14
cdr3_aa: CASREVGGTETQYF

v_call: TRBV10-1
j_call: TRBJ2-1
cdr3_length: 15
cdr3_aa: CASLGLSYSYNEQFF

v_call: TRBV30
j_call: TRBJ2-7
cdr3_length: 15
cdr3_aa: CAWSPTGGLSYEQYF

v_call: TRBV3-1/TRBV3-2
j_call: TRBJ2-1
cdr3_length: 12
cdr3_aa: CASSDFYNEQFF

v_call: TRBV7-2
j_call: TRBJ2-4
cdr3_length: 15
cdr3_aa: CASSPTQGAKNIQYF

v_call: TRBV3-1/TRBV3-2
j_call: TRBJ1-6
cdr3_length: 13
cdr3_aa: CASSSSGNSPLHF

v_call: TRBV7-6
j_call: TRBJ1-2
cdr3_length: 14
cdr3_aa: CASSLTGEGYGYTF

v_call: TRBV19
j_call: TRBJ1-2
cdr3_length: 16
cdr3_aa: CASSIVGQGAPVGYTF

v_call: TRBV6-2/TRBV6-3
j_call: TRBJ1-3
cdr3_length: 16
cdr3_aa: CASSYPGQNSGNTIYF

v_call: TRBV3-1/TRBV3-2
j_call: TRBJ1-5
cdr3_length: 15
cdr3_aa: CASSPSGGVGQPQHF

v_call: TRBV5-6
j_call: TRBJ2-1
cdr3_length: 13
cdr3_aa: CASSFFPTREQFF

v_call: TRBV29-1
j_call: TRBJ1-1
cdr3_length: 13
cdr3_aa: CSGSVTSDTEAFF